This TCR beta chain comes out of a study of beta chain features in type 1 diabetes. Study-wide points: Among all four CD4+ subsets, Type 1 diabetes patients had TCRB CDR3s that were moderately but significantly shorter.

Germline V lookup: CDR1 SQVTM, CDR2 ANQGSEA. The V and J ends lost 5 bases and 5 bases respectively, with 16 bases between them. The CDR3 extends over 14 amino acids. As to this clone: The antigen remains undetermined.

The sequenced template was cDNA made from the entire isolated RNA. Sequenced by immunoSEQ multiplex PCR; TCRdb stores in-frame clones only, minus some. This table has some 160,000 clones, roughly 10% appearing once. Specimen: central memory CD4+ T cells from blood. The receptor was derived from a woman in her twenties or thirties with type 1 diabetes. The chain recombines TRBV29-1 with TRBJ2-1; D unclear. The CDR3 loop reads CSVRRNLANNEQFF. The CDR3, as DNA: TGCAGCGTTCGCAGAAACTTAGCTAACAATGAGCAGTTCTTC.